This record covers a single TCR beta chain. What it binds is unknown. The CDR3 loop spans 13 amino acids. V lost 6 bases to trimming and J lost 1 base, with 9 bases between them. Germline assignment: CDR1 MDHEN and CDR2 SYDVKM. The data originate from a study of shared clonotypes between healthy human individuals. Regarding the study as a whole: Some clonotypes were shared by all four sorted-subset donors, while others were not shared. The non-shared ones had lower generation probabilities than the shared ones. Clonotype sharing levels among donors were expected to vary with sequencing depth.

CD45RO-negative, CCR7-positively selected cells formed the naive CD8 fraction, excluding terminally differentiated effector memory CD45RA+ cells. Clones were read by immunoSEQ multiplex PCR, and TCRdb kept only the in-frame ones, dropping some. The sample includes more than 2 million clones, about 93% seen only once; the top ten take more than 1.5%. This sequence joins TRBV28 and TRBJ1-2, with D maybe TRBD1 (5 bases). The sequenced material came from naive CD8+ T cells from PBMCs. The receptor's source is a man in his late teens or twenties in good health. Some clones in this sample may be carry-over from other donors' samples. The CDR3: CASREGVNYGYTF. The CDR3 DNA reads TGTGCCAGCAGGGAAGGGGTTAACTATGGCTACACCTTC.